These 20 T cell receptor beta chains originate from one sample sequenced in a study of T-cell reconstitution after alpha-beta-depleted transplantation in children. A TCRbeta library incorporating unique molecular identifiers was prepared. TCRdb reprocessed the PCR reads with MiXCR, giving one entry per CDR3 protein. The sample lists 600,000 or so distinct CDR3 sequences, approximately 22% seen once, with 13% to 15% in the top ten. The sequencing used PBMCs, mostly from graft donor cells, collected 360 days after TCRalphabeta/CD19-depleted stem cell transplant. The receptors were gathered from a boy in the first two years of life who had a stem cell transplant for acute myeloid leukemia, so the T cells may come from the graft donor.

This clonotype came up many times. The chain couples TRBV7-9 to TRBJ2-1; possible D gene TRBD2, 6 bases. With 1 base removed from V and 0 bases from J, the gap between germline ends came to 10 bases. Germline CDR1 reads SEHNR; CDR2 reads FQNEAQ (reference sequence). This CDR3 is built from 16 residues. The CDR3 DNA sequence: TGTGCCAGCAGCTTAGTCCGGGGGAGCTCCTACAATGAGCAGTTCTTC. Protein product: CASSLVRGSSYNEQFF.

This clonotype was seen a handful of times. CDR3 bases: TGCGCCAGCAGCCAACGGACTAACAGGGATGAGCAGTTCTTC. Translation gives CASSQRTNRDEQFF. The chain links TRBV4-1 to TRBJ2-1; D possibly matches TRBD1 or TRBD2 (6 bases each). Germline V gene data show CDR1 as MGHRA and CDR2 as YSYEKL. V lost 2 bases and J 8 bases, leaving 13 bases between the germline ends. This CDR3 has 14 amino acids.

The chain uses TRBV4-1 and TRBJ2-1, with D perhaps matching TRBD2 (5 bases). The CDR3 totals 15 residues. The germline V gene has CDR1 MGHRA and CDR2 YSYEKL. V was pared by 0 bases and J by 1 base, with 7 bases between. The CDR3 DNA follows: TGCGCCAGCAGCCAAGACGAGGGTTCCTACAATGAGCAGTTCTTC. It specifies CASSQDEGSYNEQFF.

This clonotype was counted a single time. The chain employs TRBV3-1 and TRBJ2-1; no definite D call. The CDR3 is made up of 17 amino acids. Germline CDR1 and CDR2: LGHDT and YNNKEL (reference sequence). The germline V and J ends were trimmed by 0 bases and 4 bases, with 16 bases remaining between them. CDR3 residues: CASSQDLSRAIYNEQFF. CDR3 bases: TGTGCCAGCAGCCAAGATCTCTCACGGGCTATTTACAATGAGCAGTTCTTC.

This clonotype was counted between two and nine times. The chain has TRBV5-1 and TRBJ2-7; D perhaps matches TRBD1 (5 bases). Germline V CDR1 and CDR2: SGHRS, YFSETQ. CDR3 length equals 17 residues. V gave up 0 bases and J gave up 3 bases, with 19 bases separating them. Written as DNA, the CDR3 is TGCGCCAGCAGCTTGGTATCAGGGCGGTTGGCAAACTACGAGCAGTACTTC. It is translated as CASSLVSGRLANYEQYF.

This clonotype was seen repeatedly, ten times or more. This chain joins TRBV7-8 and TRBJ2-2, with 12 bases fitting TRBD2. This CDR3 region has 18 residues. Germline V gives CDR1 SGHVS, CDR2 FQNEAQ. V shed 3 bases, J shed 6 bases, and the junction held 11 bases outside the gene matches. The CDR3 DNA sequence: TGTGCCAGCAGCTTCCTAGCGGGGGGGCTCGGTGGGGCCGGGGAGCTGTTTTTT. This encodes CASSFLAGGLGGAGELFF.

This clonotype occurred a few times. The chain employs TRBV6-1 and TRBJ1-2; 7 bases align to TRBD1. CDR3 length: 15 residues. V trimming: 4 bases; J trimming: 0 bases; junction bases outside the gene matches: 5. Looked up from germline, CDR1 is MNHNS and CDR2 is SASEGT. CDR3 in amino acids: CASSGNRGPNYGYTF. For the CDR3, the DNA is TGTGCCAGCAGTGGTAACAGGGGCCCTAACTATGGCTACACCTTC.

This clonotype was seen at least ten times. The V and J genes are TRBV20-1 and TRBJ2-1, with 9 positions matching TRBD1. The J segment lost 4 bases and the V segment lost 4 bases, leaving 8 bases of the junction unmatched. The CDR3 is 15 residues long. Per the germline V gene, CDR1 is DFQATT and CDR2 is SNEGSKA (reference sequence). The CDR3 bases are TGCAGTGCTACGTTAGGGACAGGGCTTTACAATGAGCAGTTCTTC. It translates to CSATLGTGLYNEQFF.

This clonotype came up many times. The V and J genes are TRBV27 and TRBJ2-2; TRBD1 matches at 7 bases. The CDR3 is 14 residues long. Germline CDR1 and CDR2: MNHEY and SMNVEV (reference sequence). V lost 3 bases, J lost 3 bases, and 1 base stayed unmatched. Here the CDR3 reads CASSLGQHTGELFF. The CDR3 nucleotides are TGTGCCAGCAGTTTGGGACAGCACACCGGGGAGCTGTTTTTT.

The table lists this clonotype with many counts. The chain is built from TRBV29-1 and TRBJ2-2; D gene unclear. The length of the CDR3 is 13 residues. Trimming shortened V by 7 bases and J by 1 base, and 10 bases separated the two germline ends. Germline CDR1 and CDR2: SQVTM and ANQGSEA. For the CDR3, the DNA is TGCAGCGCCCTGACCCGGAACACCGGGGAGCTGTTTTTT. Its protein is CSALTRNTGELFF.

There are a few counts of this clonotype. V and J are TRBV7-2 and TRBJ2-3; the D gene is possibly TRBD2 (7 bases). Germline-derived CDR1 and CDR2 are SGHTA and FQGNSA. The CDR3 totals 16 residues. Trimming removed 4 bases from V and 5 bases from J, with 19 bases in between. The CDR3 is CASSSLGGAWGDTQYF. In DNA, the CDR3 is TGTGCCAGCAGCTCCTTGGGGGGGGCCTGGGGAGATACGCAGTATTTT. Drawing the rest from reference TRBV7-2 and TRBJ2-3, the complete variable domain is GAGVSQSPSNKVTEKGKDVELRCDPISGHTALYWYRQSLGQGLEFLIYFQGNSAPDKSGLPSDRFSAERTGGSVSTLTIQRTQQEDSAVYLCASSSLGGAWGDTQYFGPGTRLTVL.

For this clonotype: It may be a read error: a sequence one base away is much more abundant. The genes are TRBV2 and TRBJ2-2; 12 nucleotides align to TRBD2. V was pared by 8 bases and J by 5 bases, with 15 bases of the junction left unmatched. Germline V gene sequence: CDR1 SNHLY, CDR2 FYNNEI. The CDR3 length is 18 residues. The CDR3 DNA is TGTGCCAGCTGTTTAAGACTAGCGGGGGCCTCGAGGACCGGGGAGCTGTTTTTT. Its translation: CASCLRLAGASRTGELFF. Variable domain in full (rest from reference TRBV2 and TRBJ2-2): EPEVTQTPSHQVTQMGQEVILRCVPISNHLYFYWYRQILGQKVEFLVSFYNNEISEKSEIFDDQFSVERPDGSNFTLKIRSTKLEDSAMYFCASCLRLAGASRTGELFFGEGSRLTVL.

There are a few counts of this clonotype. The chain has TRBV9 and TRBJ2-2; D is unclear. The CDR3 is 11 amino acids. V was pared by 3 bases and J by 9 bases, with 6 bases between. The germline V gene has CDR1 SGDLS and CDR2 YYNGEE. For the CDR3, the DNA is TGTGCCAGCAGCGGCGAGCGGGAGCTGTTTTTT. It is translated as CASSGERELFF.

This clonotype was observed a handful of times. The chain is built from TRBV12-3 or TRBV12-4 and TRBJ1-2, with D possibly TRBD1 on 5 matching bases. The CDR3 consists of 14 residues. Trimming left V 3 bases short and J 4 bases short, with 12 bases between. CDR3 loop: CASSFRRDAYGYTF. The DNA of the CDR3 is TGTGCCAGCAGTTTCCGCCGGGACGCCTATGGCTACACCTTC.

This clonotype was seen at least ten times. This chain joins TRBV27 and TRBJ1-1; 7 positions match TRBD1. V shed 6 bases and J 3 bases; nucleotides not matched to a gene: 7. The CDR3 extends over 14 amino acids. CDR1 and CDR2 (germline): MNHEY, SMNVEV (reference sequence). The CDR3 sequence: CASSQQGKHTEAFF. CDR3 coding DNA: TGTGCCAGCAGCCAACAGGGGAAGCACACTGAAGCTTTCTTT.

The gene calls are TRBV7-2 and TRBJ1-1, with 9 bases that match TRBD1. The CDR3 length is 15 residues. Trimming at V came to 1 base and at J to 4 bases, leaving 4 bases not matched to a gene. Germline V gene data show CDR1 as SGHTA and CDR2 as FQGNSA. The CDR3 protein is CASSLEGQGTTEAFF. Written as DNA, the CDR3 is TGTGCCAGCAGCTTAGAAGGACAGGGGACCACTGAAGCTTTCTTT. Full variable domain (remainder filled in from reference TRBV7-2 and TRBJ1-1): GAGVSQSPSNKVTEKGKDVELRCDPISGHTALYWYRQSLGQGLEFLIYFQGNSAPDKSGLPSDRFSAERTGGSVSTLTIQRTQQEDSAVYLCASSLEGQGTTEAFFGQGTRLTVV.

The chain couples TRBV12-3 or TRBV12-4 to TRBJ2-5; possible D gene TRBD1, 6 bases. V was pared by 6 bases and J by 2 bases, with 10 bases between. CDR3 size: 13 residues. The chain's CDR3 is CASRRQEQETQYF. The CDR3 DNA reads TGTGCCAGCAGACGACAGGAGCAAGAGACCCAGTACTTC.

This clonotype turned up a few times. The V gene is TRBV12-3 or TRBV12-4, the J gene TRBJ1-3; tentatively, D is TRBD1 (5 bases). CDR3 size: 15 residues. V was pared by 7 bases and J by 1 base, with 14 bases between. CDR3 amino acids: CASTAVGESGNTIYF. The CDR3 coding sequence is TGTGCCAGCACCGCAGTAGGGGAATCTGGAAACACCATATATTTT.

This clonotype has just a few counts. The rearrangement uses TRBV6-1 and TRBJ2-1, with D possibly TRBD1 on 5 matching bases. The CDR3 sequence is 15 residues long. V lost 5 bases and J 10 bases, leaving 21 bases between the germline ends. Germline V gives CDR1 MNHNS, CDR2 SASEGT. In DNA, the CDR3 is TGTGCCAGCAGTCCAGGGAAAGCCGAGCTAGAGGAGCAGTTCTTC. Translated: CASSPGKAELEEQFF.

The sample holds a few counts of this clonotype. V usage is TRBV12-3 or TRBV12-4 and J usage is TRBJ1-5; tentative D call: TRBD1 (5 bases). This CDR3 contains 13 residues. V lost 2 bases, J lost 6 bases, and 8 bases lay in between. The CDR3 bases are TGTGCCAGCAGTTTAATGGGGGGTCAGCCCCAGCATTTT. Residues: CASSLMGGQPQHF.